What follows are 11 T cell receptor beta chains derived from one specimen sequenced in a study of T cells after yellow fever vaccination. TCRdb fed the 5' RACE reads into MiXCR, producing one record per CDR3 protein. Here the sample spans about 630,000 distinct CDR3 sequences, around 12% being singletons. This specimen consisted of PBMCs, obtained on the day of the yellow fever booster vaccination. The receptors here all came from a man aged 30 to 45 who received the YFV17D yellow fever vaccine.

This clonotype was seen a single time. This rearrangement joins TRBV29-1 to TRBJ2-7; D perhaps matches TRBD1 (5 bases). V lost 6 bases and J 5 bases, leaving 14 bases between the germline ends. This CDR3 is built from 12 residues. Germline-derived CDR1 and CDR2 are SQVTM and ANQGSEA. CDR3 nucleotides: TGCAGCGTGGCGGCAGGGTGGGACGAGCAGTACTTC. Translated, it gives CSVAAGWDEQYF.

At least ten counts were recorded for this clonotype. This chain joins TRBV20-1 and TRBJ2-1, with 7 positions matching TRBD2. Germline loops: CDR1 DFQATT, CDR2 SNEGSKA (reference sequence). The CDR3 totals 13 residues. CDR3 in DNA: TGCAGCCCCAAGGCTAGCGGACACAATGAGCAGTTCTTC. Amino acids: CSPKASGHNEQFF.

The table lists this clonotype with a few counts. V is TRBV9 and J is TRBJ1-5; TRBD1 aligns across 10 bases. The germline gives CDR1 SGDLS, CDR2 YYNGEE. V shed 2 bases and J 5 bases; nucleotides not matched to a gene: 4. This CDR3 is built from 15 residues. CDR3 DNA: TGTGCCAGCAGCGTCAGCGGGACAGGGGATCAGCCCCAGCATTTT. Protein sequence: CASSVSGTGDQPQHF.

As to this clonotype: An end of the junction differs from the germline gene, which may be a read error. CDR3 nucleotide sequence: TGTGCCTGCAGACCGGGAGGTTTTATTTACGAGCAGTACTTC. Translated, it gives CACRPGGFIYEQYF. V is TRBV28 and J is TRBJ2-7; 7 nucleotides line up with TRBD2. CDR1 and CDR2 from the germline V gene are MDHEN and SYDVKM. The CDR3 sequence is 14 residues long.

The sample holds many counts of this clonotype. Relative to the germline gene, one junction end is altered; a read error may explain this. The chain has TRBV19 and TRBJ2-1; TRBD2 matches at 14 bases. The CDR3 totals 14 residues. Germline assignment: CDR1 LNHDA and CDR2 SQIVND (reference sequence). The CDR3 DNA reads TGCGCCAGCAGACTAGCGGGAGGGGGAAATGAGCAGTTCTTC. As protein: CASRLAGGGNEQFF.

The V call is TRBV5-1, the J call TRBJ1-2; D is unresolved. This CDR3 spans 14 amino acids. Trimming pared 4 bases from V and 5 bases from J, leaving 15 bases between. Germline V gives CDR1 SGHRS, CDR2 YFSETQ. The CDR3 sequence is CASSIGVTGYGYTF. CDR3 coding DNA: TGCGCCAGCAGCATTGGGGTGACCGGTTATGGCTACACCTTC.

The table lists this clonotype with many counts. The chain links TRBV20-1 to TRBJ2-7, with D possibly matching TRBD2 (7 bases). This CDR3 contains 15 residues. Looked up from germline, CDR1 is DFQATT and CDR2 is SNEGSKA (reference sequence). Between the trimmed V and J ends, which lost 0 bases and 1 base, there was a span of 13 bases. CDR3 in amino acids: CSARDIRGASYEQYF. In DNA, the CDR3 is TGCAGTGCTAGAGATATCCGGGGGGCGTCCTACGAGCAGTACTTC.

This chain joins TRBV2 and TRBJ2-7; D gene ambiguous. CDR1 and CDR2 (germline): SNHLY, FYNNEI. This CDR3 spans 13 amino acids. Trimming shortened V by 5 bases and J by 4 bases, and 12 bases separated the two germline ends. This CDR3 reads CASSRSTSYEQYF. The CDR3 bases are TGTGCCAGCAGTAGGTCCACCAGTTACGAGCAGTACTTC.

CDR3 sequence reads: CASSQTLAQETQYF. CDR3 nucleotides: TGTGCCAGCAGCCAAACCCTAGCGCAAGAGACCCAGTACTTC. The chain links TRBV4-2 to TRBJ2-5; TRBD2 might be the D (6 bases). The V end lost 2 bases, the J end lost 2 bases, and 9 bases lay between the germline ends. CDR1 is LGHNA and CDR2 is YNFKEQ in the germline V gene. CDR3 length: 14 amino acids.

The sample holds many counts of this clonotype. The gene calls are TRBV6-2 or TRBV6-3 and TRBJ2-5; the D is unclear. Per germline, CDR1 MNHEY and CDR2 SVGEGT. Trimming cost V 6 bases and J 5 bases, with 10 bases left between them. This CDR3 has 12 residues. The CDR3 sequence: CASSATRETQYF. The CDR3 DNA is TGTGCCAGCAGCGCGACAAGGGAGACCCAGTACTTC.

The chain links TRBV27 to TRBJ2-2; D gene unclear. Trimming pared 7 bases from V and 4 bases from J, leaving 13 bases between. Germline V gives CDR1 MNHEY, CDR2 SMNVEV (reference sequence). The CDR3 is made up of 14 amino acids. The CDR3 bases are TGTGCCAGCACGCCCGGTCCGTTCACCGGGGAGCTGTTTTTT. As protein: CASTPGPFTGELFF.